This is a list of T cell receptor beta chains from one sample in a study of blood T cell repertoires in COVID-19. Produced via immunoSEQ multiplex PCR; TCRdb's table is partial and in-frame only. This repertoire shows 25,000 to 35,000 clones, 85% to 90% found once; its top ten account for under 30%. Material for sequencing was peripheral blood. The receptors here all came from a human donor in a cohort sampled during active COVID-19. The CDR3 runs from the conserved cysteine through the conserved F or W. D genes are given only for firm matches. Clone sizes are given selectively: once, few, many, or a class where the clone is expanded.

size | J | V | D | CDR3 | DNA
- | TRBJ2-1 | TRBV5-1 | - | CASSLGRNTEQFF | TGCGCCAGCAGCTTGGGCAGGAATACTGAGCAGTTCTTC
once | TRBJ1-4 | TRBV4-2 | - | CASSQEVGRGNEKLFF | TGTGCCAGCAGCCAAGAGGTGGGACGGGGGAATGAAAAACTGTTTTTT
- | TRBJ2-3 | TRBV6-5 | - | CASSYRRRDTQYF | TGTGCCAGCAGTTACCGGAGGCGGGATACGCAGTATTTT
once | TRBJ2-1 | TRBV18 | TRBD2 | CASSRAGGPPSSYNEQFF | TGTGCCAGCTCACGTGCGGGGGGGCCCCCGAGCTCCTACAATGAGCAGTTCTTC
- | TRBJ2-7 | TRBV11-3 | TRBD1 | CASRGPGQGFLYEQYF | TGTGCCAGCAGGGGGCCGGGACAGGGGTTCTTGTACGAGCAGTACTTC
- | TRBJ2-1 | TRBV11-3 | - | CASSLSWGSDEQFF | TGTGCCAGCAGTTTATCCTGGGGTAGCGATGAGCAGTTCTTC
- | TRBJ2-3 | TRBV6-5 | - | CASSTRDTDTQYF | TGTGCCAGCAGTACCCGGGACACAGATACGCAGTATTTT
- | TRBJ2-3 | TRBV6-5 | - | CASSYGGGDTDTQYF | TGTGCCAGCAGTTACGGTGGAGGGGACACAGATACGCAGTATTTT
- | TRBJ1-2 | TRBV5-4 | - | CASSKRTGSGYGYTF | TGTGCCAGCAGCAAGAGAACAGGTTCTGGCTATGGCTACACCTTC
- | TRBJ1-2 | TRBV9 | TRBD1 | CASSPEWDRGNYGYTF | TGTGCCAGCAGCCCGGAATGGGACAGAGGGAACTATGGCTACACCTTC
- | TRBJ2-7 | TRBV7-8 | TRBD2 | CASSLGTSGGNYEQYF | TGTGCCAGCAGCTTAGGGACTAGCGGGGGGAACTACGAGCAGTACTTC
- | TRBJ2-7 | TRBV5-4 | TRBD2 | CASSSRGRGGSEQYF | TGTGCCAGCAGCTCGAGGGGTCGGGGGGGCAGCGAGCAGTACTTC
- | TRBJ1-2 | TRBV28 | TRBD1 | CASSSGQGARGYTF | TGTGCCAGCAGTTCCGGACAGGGGGCGCGAGGCTACACCTTC
- | TRBJ1-2 | TRBV7-6 | TRBD1 | CASSSTGVRGYTF | TGTGCCAGCAGCTCGACAGGGGTGAGGGGCTACACCTTC
- | TRBJ1-1 | TRBV5-7 | - | CASSSGNPGIVGTEAFF | TGTGCCAGCAGCTCGGGTAATCCAGGGATAGTGGGCACTGAAGCTTTCTTT
- | TRBJ1-5 | TRBV10-3 | - | CAISVQVSNQPQHF | TGTGCCATCAGTGTACAGGTTAGCAATCAGCCCCAGCATTTT
few | TRBJ2-3 | TRBV11-2 | - | CASSLQGSTDTQYF | TGTGCCAGCAGCTTACAGGGGAGCACAGATACGCAGTATTTT
- | TRBJ2-2 | TRBV12-1 | - | CASSPGTSGASNTGELFF | TGTGCCAGCAGCCCTGGGACTAGCGGGGCCTCAAACACCGGGGAGCTGTTTTTT
- | TRBJ2-2 | TRBV11-3 | - | CASSSSRELFF | TGTGCCAGCAGCTCGTCCCGGGAGCTGTTTTTT
- | TRBJ1-1 | TRBV11-2 | - | CASNPNGQGWDTEAFF | TGTGCCAGTAATCCAAATGGTCAGGGTTGGGACACTGAAGCTTTCTTT
- | TRBJ1-2 | TRBV19 | - | CASSRDTNYGYTF | TGTGCCAGTAGTAGGGACACTAACTATGGCTACACCTTC
once | TRBJ1-1 | TRBV5-8 | - | CASSLGSGNTEAFF | TGTGCCAGCAGCTTGGGCAGTGGGAACACTGAAGCTTTCTTT
few | TRBJ2-6 | TRBV28 | TRBD1 | CASSFTGVISGANVLTF | TGTGCCAGCAGTTTCACAGGGGTTATCTCTGGGGCCAACGTCCTGACTTTC
- | TRBJ1-5 | TRBV5-6 | TRBD1 | CASSFGDRGLTEGQPQHF | TGTGCCAGCAGCTTCGGGGACAGGGGGCTAACAGAAGGTCAGCCCCAGCATTTT
- | TRBJ2-7 | TRBV11-2 | - | CASSLYQGHSYEQYF | TGTGCCAGCAGCTTATACCAGGGCCACTCCTACGAGCAGTACTTC
- | TRBJ1-1 | TRBV4-1 | - | CASSQEAGRGGTEAFF | TGCGCCAGCAGCCAAGAGGCAGGGCGCGGGGGCACTGAAGCTTTCTTT
- | TRBJ2-3 | TRBV10-1 | TRBD2 | CASSGASGATDTQYF | TGCGCCAGCAGTGGGGCTAGCGGGGCCACAGATACGCAGTATTTT
- | TRBJ2-7 | TRBV10-3 | TRBD2 | CAISVGSGAEQYF | TGTGCCATCAGTGTAGGTAGCGGGGCCGAGCAGTACTTC